Listed here are 12 T cell receptor beta chains from one sample, sequenced in a study of CD8+CD57+ T cells in acquired aplastic anemia. TCR beta VDJ and CDR3 profiles were obtained from a genomic DNA template. TCRdb reprocessed the reads with MiXCR, giving one entry per CDR3 protein. The table records a few hundred thousand distinct CDR3 sequences, almost 35% of them present only once. The sample comprised sorted CD4+, CD8+, or CD8+CD57+ T cells (not recorded which) from PBMCs. All receptors derive from a human donor in good health, serving as a control.

The chain combines TRBV2 with TRBJ2-7, with 7 bases matching TRBD1. Germline-derived CDR1 and CDR2 are SNHLY and FYNNEI. J gave up 0 bases and V 6 bases, and 8 bases lay outside the gene matches. The CDR3 has 15 amino acids. The CDR3 spells CASSPRTGSSYEQYF. Written as DNA, the CDR3 is TGTGCCAGCAGCCCCAGGACAGGCAGCTCCTACGAGCAGTACTTC. Looking up the rest from reference TRBV2 and TRBJ2-7 gives the full variable domain: EPEVTQTPSHQVTQMGQEVILRCVPISNHLYFYWYRQILGQKVEFLVSFYNNEISEKSEIFDDQFSVERPDGSNFTLKIRSTKLEDSAMYFCASSPRTGSSYEQYFGPGTRLTVT.

This chain links TRBV4-3 with TRBJ2-7, with TRBD1 matching over 9 bases. Germline lookup yields CDR1 LGHNA and CDR2 YSLEER. Losses at the gene ends were 0 bases for V and 6 bases for J; bases not matched to a gene: 9. The CDR3 is 16 amino acids. For the CDR3, the DNA is TGCGCCAGCAGCCAAGATCTCGGGACAGGGAGGTTCGAGCAGTACTTC. This codes for CASSQDLGTGRFEQYF.

Concerning this clonotype: It may be a read error: a sequence one base away is much more abundant. The chain carries TRBV7-9 and TRBJ1-2; the D gene is possibly TRBD1 (6 bases). This CDR3 contains 14 residues. CDR1 is SEHNR and CDR2 is FQNEAQ in the germline V gene (reference sequence). The CDR3 DNA reads TGTGCCTGCAGCTTGATTGGGACAAGCTATGGCTACACCTTC. Residues: CACSLIGTSYGYTF. The variable domain in full, completed from reference TRBV7-9 and TRBJ1-2, reads DTGVSQNPRHKITKRGQNVTFRCDPISEHNRLYWYRQTLGQGPEFLTYFQNEAQLEKSRLLSDRFSAERPKGSFSTLEIQRTEQGDSAMYLCACSLIGTSYGYTFGSGTRLTVV.

The V gene is TRBV4-1, the J gene TRBJ2-7; possibly TRBD2 for D (7 bases). The germline CDR1 and CDR2 sequences are MGHRA and YSYEKL. The CDR3 loop spans 15 amino acids. V lost 5 bases and J 1 base, leaving 15 bases between the germline ends. CDR3: CASSLGGGHSYEQYF. CDR3 in DNA: TGCGCCAGCAGCTTAGGGGGAGGGCATTCCTACGAGCAGTACTTC.

This clonotype has at least ten counts. The gene calls are TRBV2 and TRBJ1-1; D is ambiguous. Trimming pared 7 bases from V and 0 bases from J, leaving 15 bases between. CDR1 and CDR2 from the germline V gene are SNHLY and FYNNEI. The CDR3 is 15 residues long. As DNA, the CDR3 is TGTGCCAGCAACTCGGGCAGGCCCGTGAACACTGAAGCTTTCTTT. It specifies CASNSGRPVNTEAFF.

V and J are TRBV20-1 and TRBJ1-2, with 9 bases lining up with TRBD1. The CDR3 extends over 13 amino acids. Germline V gene sequence: CDR1 DFQATT, CDR2 SNEGSKA (reference sequence). V lost 5 bases and J lost 5; bases outside the gene matches: 6. This CDR3 is CSADQTGGYGYTF. The CDR3 bases are TGCAGTGCTGACCAGACAGGGGGATATGGCTACACCTTC.

The chain couples TRBV2 to TRBJ2-5; D uncertain. CDR3 length: 12 amino acids. Germline lookup yields CDR1 SNHLY and CDR2 FYNNEI. Trimming cost V 7 bases and J 1 base, with 7 bases left between them. CDR3 sequence: CASIGGQETQYF. CDR3 sequence (DNA): TGTGCCAGCATAGGTGGCCAAGAGACCCAGTACTTC.

There are many counts of this clonotype. The chain is built from TRBV10-3 and TRBJ2-3, with a weak D call TRBD1 (6 bases). The length of the CDR3 is 16 residues. V shed 10 bases and J shed 2 bases, with 22 bases lying between them. Germline V CDR1 and CDR2: ENHRY, SYGVKD. CDR3 sequence reads: CATQSTGFPHTDTQYF. DNA for the CDR3: TGTGCCACACAATCTACAGGGTTCCCCCACACAGATACGCAGTATTTT.

V usage is TRBV20-1 and J usage is TRBJ1-2, with D possibly TRBD1 on 6 matching bases. Germline CDR1 is DFQATT and CDR2 is SNEGSKA (reference sequence). V lost 3 bases, J lost 7 bases, and 15 bases lay in between. The CDR3 totals 13 residues. The CDR3, as DNA: TGCAGTGCTAGCGGGGGGGGCAGGCCTGGCTACACCTTC. Translating gives CSASGGGRPGYTF.

Turning to this clonotype: Just one base apart from a much larger clone, this may be a read error. This chain joins TRBV7-2 and TRBJ1-2; D is undetermined. Trimming shortened V by 3 bases and J by 2 bases, and 13 bases separated the two germline ends. The CDR3 totals 15 residues. Germline V gene data show CDR1 as SGHTA and CDR2 as FQGNSA. Here the CDR3 DNA reads TGTACCAGCAGCTTGGCGGATTCCGTAAACTATGGCTACACCTTC. Protein sequence: CTSSLADSVNYGYTF.

This clonotype was seen only a few times. The chain uses TRBV11-1 and TRBJ2-7, with 9 bases identical to TRBD2. The CDR3 runs 15 residues. CDR1 and CDR2 (germline): SGHAT, FQDESV (reference sequence). The trim removed 6 bases at V and 4 bases at J, leaving 10 bases unmatched. CDR3 residues: CASSFFAGGPYEQYF. The CDR3 DNA sequence: TGTGCCAGCAGTTTCTTTGCGGGAGGGCCGTACGAGCAGTACTTC.

This clonotype was seen a few times. The CDR3 reads CASSQDPRLAGNTGELFF. The CDR3 nucleotides read TGTGCCAGCAGCCAAGATCCCAGACTAGCGGGAAATACCGGGGAGCTGTTTTTT. This chain connects TRBV3-1 to TRBJ2-2; 11 nucleotides match TRBD2. The CDR3 sequence is 18 residues long. Germline V gene sequence: CDR1 LGHDT, CDR2 YNNKEL (reference sequence). J was trimmed by 5 bases and V by 0 bases; bases with no gene match: 8. The full variable domain, in which reference TRBV3-1 and TRBJ2-2 provide the parts outside the CDR3, is DTAVSQTPKYLVTQMGNDKSIKCEQNLGHDTMYWYKQDSKKFLKIMFSYNNKELIINETVPNRFSPKSPDKAHLNLHINSLELGDSAVYFCASSQDPRLAGNTGELFFGEGSRLTVL.